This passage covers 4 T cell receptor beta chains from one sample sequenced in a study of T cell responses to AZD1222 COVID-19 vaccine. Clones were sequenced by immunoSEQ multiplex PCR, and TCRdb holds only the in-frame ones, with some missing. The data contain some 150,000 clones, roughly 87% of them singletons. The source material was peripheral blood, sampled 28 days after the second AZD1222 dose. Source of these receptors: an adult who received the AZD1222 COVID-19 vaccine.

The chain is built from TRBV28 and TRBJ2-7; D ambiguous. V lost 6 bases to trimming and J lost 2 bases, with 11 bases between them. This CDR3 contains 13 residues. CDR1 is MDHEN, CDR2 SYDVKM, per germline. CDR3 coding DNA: TGTGCCAGCAGGTCTCCGGGTACCTACGAGCAGTACTTC. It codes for CASRSPGTYEQYF.

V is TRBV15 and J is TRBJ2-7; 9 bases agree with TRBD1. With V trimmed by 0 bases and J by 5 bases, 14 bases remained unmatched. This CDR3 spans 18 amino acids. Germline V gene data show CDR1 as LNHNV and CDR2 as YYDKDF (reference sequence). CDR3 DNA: TGTGCCACCAGCAGAGATTTGATTTCAGGGACAGGGAGGAACGAGCAGTACTTC. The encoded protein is CATSRDLISGTGRNEQYF.

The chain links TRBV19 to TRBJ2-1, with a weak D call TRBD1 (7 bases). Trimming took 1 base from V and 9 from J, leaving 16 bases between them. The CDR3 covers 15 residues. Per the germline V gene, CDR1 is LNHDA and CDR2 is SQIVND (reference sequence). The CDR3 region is CASSIVGQGGGEQFF. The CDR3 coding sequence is TGTGCCAGTAGTATAGTGGGGCAGGGGGGAGGTGAGCAGTTCTTC.

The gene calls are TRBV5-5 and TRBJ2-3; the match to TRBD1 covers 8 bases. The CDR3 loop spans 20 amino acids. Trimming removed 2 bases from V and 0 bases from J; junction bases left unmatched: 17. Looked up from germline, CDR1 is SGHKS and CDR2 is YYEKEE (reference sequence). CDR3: CASSFRQGKPRLTSTDTQYF. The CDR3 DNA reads TGTGCCAGCAGCTTCCGACAGGGGAAACCCCGACTAACTAGCACAGATACGCAGTATTTT.